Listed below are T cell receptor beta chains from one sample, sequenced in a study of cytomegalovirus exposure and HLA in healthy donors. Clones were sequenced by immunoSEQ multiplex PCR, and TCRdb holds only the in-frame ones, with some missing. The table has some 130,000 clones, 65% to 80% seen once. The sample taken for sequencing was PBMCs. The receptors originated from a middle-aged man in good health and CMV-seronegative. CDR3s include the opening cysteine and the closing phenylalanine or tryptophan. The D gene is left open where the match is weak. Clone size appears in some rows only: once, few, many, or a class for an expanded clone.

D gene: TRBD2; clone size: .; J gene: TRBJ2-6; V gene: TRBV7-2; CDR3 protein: CASSLNSGRAYGANVLTF; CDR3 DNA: TGTGCCAGCAGCCTCAATAGCGGGAGGGCCTATGGGGCCAACGTCCTGACTTTC
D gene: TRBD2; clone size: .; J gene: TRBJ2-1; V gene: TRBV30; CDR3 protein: CAWGGTSGRDEQFF; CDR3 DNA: TGTGCCTGGGGGGGGACTAGCGGGAGAGATGAGCAGTTCTTC
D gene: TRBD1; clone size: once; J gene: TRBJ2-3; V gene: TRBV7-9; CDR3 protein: CASSFRTGGTDTQYF; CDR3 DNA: TGTGCCAGCAGCTTTAGGACAGGGGGCACAGATACGCAGTATTTT
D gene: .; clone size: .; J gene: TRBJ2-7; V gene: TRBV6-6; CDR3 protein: CASSYSGSSYEQYF; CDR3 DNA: TGTGCCAGCAGTTACTCGGGCTCCTCCTACGAGCAGTACTTC
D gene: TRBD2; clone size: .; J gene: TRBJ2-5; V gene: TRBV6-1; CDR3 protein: CASEREIGETQYF; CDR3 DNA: TGTGCCAGCGAGCGGGAGATCGGGGAGACCCAGTACTTC
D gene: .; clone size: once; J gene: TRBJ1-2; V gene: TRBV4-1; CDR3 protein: CASSQDSHSGYTF; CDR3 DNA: TGCGCCAGCAGCCAAGATAGTCACAGCGGCTACACCTTC
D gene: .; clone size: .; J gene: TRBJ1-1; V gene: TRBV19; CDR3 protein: CASSDSYTEAFF; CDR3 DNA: TGTGCCAGTAGTGACTCCTACACTGAAGCTTTCTTT
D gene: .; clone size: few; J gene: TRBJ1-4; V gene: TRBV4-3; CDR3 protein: CASSQDPWAGRSEKLFF; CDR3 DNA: TGCGCCAGCAGCCAAGATCCCTGGGCAGGGAGGAGTGAAAAACTGTTTTTT
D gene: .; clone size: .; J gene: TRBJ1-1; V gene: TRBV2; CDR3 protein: CASRDEQVSKAFF; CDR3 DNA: TGTGCCAGCAGGGATGAACAGGTTTCAAAGGCTTTCTTT
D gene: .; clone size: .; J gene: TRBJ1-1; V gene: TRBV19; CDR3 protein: CASSMAVNTEAFF; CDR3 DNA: TGTGCCAGTAGTATGGCAGTGAACACTGAAGCTTTCTTT
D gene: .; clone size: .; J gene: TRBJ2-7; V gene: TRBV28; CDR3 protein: CASSLVSQGVYEQYF; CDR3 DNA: TGTGCCAGCAGTTTAGTCAGCCAGGGTGTGTACGAGCAGTACTTC
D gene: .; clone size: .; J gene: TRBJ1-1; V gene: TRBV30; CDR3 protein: CAWSVGGTNTEAFF; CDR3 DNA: TGTGCCTGGAGTGTCGGCGGCACGAACACTGAAGCTTTCTTT
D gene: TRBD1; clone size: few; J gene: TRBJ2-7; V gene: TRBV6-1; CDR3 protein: CASKTGQGTYEQYF; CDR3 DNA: TGTGCCAGCAAGACGGGACAGGGGACCTACGAGCAGTACTTC